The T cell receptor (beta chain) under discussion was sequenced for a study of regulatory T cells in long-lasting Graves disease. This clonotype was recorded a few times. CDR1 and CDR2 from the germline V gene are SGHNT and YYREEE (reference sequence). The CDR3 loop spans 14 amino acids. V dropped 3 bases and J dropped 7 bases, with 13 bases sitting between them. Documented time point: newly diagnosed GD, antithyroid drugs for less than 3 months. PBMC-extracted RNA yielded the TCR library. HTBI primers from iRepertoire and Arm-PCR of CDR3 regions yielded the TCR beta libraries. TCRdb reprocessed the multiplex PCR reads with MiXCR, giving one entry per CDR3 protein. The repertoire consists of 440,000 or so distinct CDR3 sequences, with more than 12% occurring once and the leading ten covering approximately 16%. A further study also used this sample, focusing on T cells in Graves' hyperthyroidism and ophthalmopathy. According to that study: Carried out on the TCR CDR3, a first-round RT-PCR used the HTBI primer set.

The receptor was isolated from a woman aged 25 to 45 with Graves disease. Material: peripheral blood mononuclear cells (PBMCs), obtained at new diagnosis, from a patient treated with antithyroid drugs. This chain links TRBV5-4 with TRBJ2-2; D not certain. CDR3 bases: TGTGCCAGCAGCTCACAGTCCTGGAGCGGGGAGCTGTTTTTT. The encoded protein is CASSSQSWSGELFF.